This T cell receptor beta chain was recorded in a study of blood T cell repertoires in COVID-19. Study at large: Some COVID-19 samples were acute and others convalescent; all came from the United States, Italy and Spain. Nucleic acid was either cDNA or gDNA, and it came from T cells, B-cell-depleted T cells, or PBMCs.

V gave up 5 bases and J gave up 5 bases; unmatched junction bases: 9. Germline V lookup: CDR1 MNHEY, CDR2 SMNVEV (reference sequence). This CDR3 has 15 residues. Authors' analysis steps: Researchers report that nucleated cell counts were estimated from reference gene primer amplification. Clones were sequenced by immunoSEQ multiplex PCR, and TCRdb holds only the in-frame ones, with some missing. The V and J calls and clone size were taken over from that table, and D and trimming were inferred from the DNA. The data show over 150,000 clones, just over 85% seen once. Sequenced input: peripheral blood. This rearrangement joins TRBV27 to TRBJ1-1, with 9 positions matching TRBD1. The receptor was derived from a man aged 45-65 years with active or convalescent COVID-19. The CDR3 DNA sequence: TGTGCCAGCAGTCCCGGACAGGGGAGAGGGACTGAAGCTTTCTTT. Protein: CASSPGQGRGTEAFF.